This passage covers 12 T cell receptor beta chains from one sample sequenced in a study of shared clonotypes between healthy human individuals. Sequenced by immunoSEQ multiplex PCR; TCRdb stores in-frame clones only, minus some. In the table there are around 2,000,000 clones, 85% to 95% of which are singletons. Sequencing was done on a sample of naive CD4+ T cells sorted from blood. Specified subset: CD45RA+ positively selected. Receptors were obtained from a man aged 18 to 29 in good health.

The chain couples TRBV28 to TRBJ2-1, with D uncertain. The germline CDR1 and CDR2 sequences are MDHEN and SYDVKM. CDR3 length equals 15 residues. The V end was cut by 2 bases, the J end by 6 bases, with 14 bases between. CDR3 DNA: TGTGCCAGCAGTTTAAGGCAATTGGGCGCCAATGAGCAGTTCTTC. Translation: CASSLRQLGANEQFF.

This rearrangement joins TRBV5-6 to TRBJ2-7; D remains unclear. The germline V and J ends were trimmed by 3 bases and 2 bases, with 12 bases remaining between them. In germline, CDR1 is SGHDT, CDR2 YYEEEE. The CDR3 sequence is 14 residues long. This CDR3 is CASSCLTVAYEQYF. The CDR3 coding sequence is TGTGCCAGCAGCTGCTTGACTGTTGCCTACGAGCAGTACTTC.

The rearrangement uses TRBV7-9 and TRBJ2-7; 9 positions match TRBD1. This CDR3 is 14 amino acids long. Germline V gene lookup returns CDR1 SEHNR and CDR2 FQNEAQ (reference sequence). V shed 0 bases and J 6 bases; nucleotides not matched to a gene: 3. CDR3: CASSLAGTGTEQYF. The CDR3 bases are TGTGCCAGCAGCTTAGCCGGGACAGGGACCGAGCAGTACTTC.

The chain uses TRBV10-3 and TRBJ2-3; no clear D gene. The CDR3 runs to 13 residues. CDR1 and CDR2 from the germline V gene are ENHRY and SYGVKD. V lost 4 bases to trimming and J lost 2 bases, with 7 bases between them. The CDR3 is CAISGRPTDTQYF. The CDR3 DNA sequence: TGTGCCATCAGTGGGCGGCCCACAGATACGCAGTATTTT.

As concerns this clone: Distinct nucleotide sequences in the sample also encode this CDR3. The chain is built from TRBV18 and TRBJ2-5; D may be TRBD1 (5 bases). The V and J ends lost 3 bases and 5 bases respectively, with 7 bases between them. The germline V gene has CDR1 KGHSH and CDR2 LQKENI. The CDR3 is made up of 12 amino acids. CDR3 in DNA: TGTGCCAGCTCACCGACAGAGGAGACCCAGTACTTC. The encoded protein is CASSPTEETQYF.

For the CDR3, the DNA is TGTGCTAGTGGTTTGGACGTGGGCACGCAGTATTTT. Translation gives CASGLDVGTQYF. J is TRBJ2-3 and V is TRBV12-5; no clear D gene. In germline, CDR1 is LGHNT, CDR2 FRNRAP. The CDR3 loop spans 12 amino acids. Trimming shortened V by 1 base and J by 9 bases, and 8 bases separated the two germline ends.

As to this clone: The junction shows a germline mismatch at one end, possibly a read error. The chain uses TRBV28 and TRBJ2-7; D is uncertain. Germline V gene lookup returns CDR1 MDHEN and CDR2 SYDVKM. The CDR3 is 12 amino acids. CDR3 DNA sequence: TGTGCCAGCAGTTTAGGCTATCGCCGCCTCGTATTC. It encodes CASSLGYRRLVF.

This chain connects TRBV11-3 to TRBJ2-7; 10 nucleotides align to TRBD1. CDR3 length: 15 amino acids. The V segment lost 5 bases and the J segment 5 bases; nucleotides outside the gene matches: 9. CDR1 is SGHNT and CDR2 is YENEEA in the germline V gene. The CDR3 nucleotides are TGTGCCAGCAGCCCCGGGACAGGGGTCCCGGACGAGCAGTACTTC. It is translated as CASSPGTGVPDEQYF.

CDR3 loop: CASTKGPSYEQYF. The CDR3 DNA sequence: TGTGCCAGCACCAAGGGACCGTCCTACGAGCAGTACTTC. The chain uses TRBV6-6 and TRBJ2-7; tentatively, D is TRBD1 or TRBD2 (5 bases each). V was pared by 7 bases and J by 1 base, with 11 bases between. Per germline, CDR1 MNHNY and CDR2 SVGAGI (reference sequence). The CDR3 extends over 13 amino acids.

This chain connects TRBV5-1 to TRBJ1-3, with unresolved D. The CDR3 consists of 15 residues. With 4 bases removed from V and 2 bases from J, the gap between germline ends came to 13 bases. Germline lookup yields CDR1 SGHRS and CDR2 YFSETQ. CDR3 region: CASSQTPAAGNTIYF. CDR3 DNA sequence: TGCGCCAGCAGCCAAACCCCGGCCGCTGGAAACACCATATATTTT.

The chain carries TRBV27 and TRBJ1-5, with 9 bases identical to TRBD1. The V gene end was trimmed by 3 bases and the J gene end by 4 bases; junction bases not matched to a gene: 4. The CDR3 sequence is 15 residues long. CDR1 and CDR2 (germline): MNHEY, SMNVEV (reference sequence). CDR3 nucleotides: TGTGCCAGCAGTTTTACAGGGGGCGCAAATCAGCCCCAGCATTTT. It translates to CASSFTGGANQPQHF.

The chain employs TRBV9 and TRBJ1-1; D gene uncertain. CDR1 is SGDLS and CDR2 is YYNGEE in the germline V gene. CDR3 size: 14 residues. Trimming removed 3 bases at V and 4 bases at J, with 13 bases between. This CDR3 is CASSAQAMATEAFF. In nucleotides, the CDR3 is TGTGCCAGCAGCGCTCAGGCTATGGCCACTGAAGCTTTCTTT.